The T cell receptor (beta chain) described here comes from a study of cytomegalovirus exposure and HLA in healthy donors. About the study: Earlier work reported approximately 110 million unique TCR beta sequences from about 179 million T cells.

Amplification used 60 Vbeta primers and 13 Jbeta primers. Clones were read by immunoSEQ multiplex PCR, and TCRdb kept only the in-frame ones, dropping some. The sample shows fewer than 200,000 clones, around three quarters of them seen only once. Material for sequencing was PBMCs. The origin of this receptor is a man aged 35-49 years in good health and CMV-seropositive.

This CDR3 reads CASSLNGGSYNEQFF. The CDR3 bases are TGTGCCAGCAGCTTAAACGGGGGCTCCTACAATGAGCAGTTCTTC. The V and J genes are TRBV7-2 and TRBJ2-1; the D gene is possibly TRBD2 (6 bases). Germline CDR1 and CDR2: SGHTA and FQGNSA. Trimming pared 2 bases from V and 0 bases from J, leaving 8 bases between. The CDR3 covers 15 residues.